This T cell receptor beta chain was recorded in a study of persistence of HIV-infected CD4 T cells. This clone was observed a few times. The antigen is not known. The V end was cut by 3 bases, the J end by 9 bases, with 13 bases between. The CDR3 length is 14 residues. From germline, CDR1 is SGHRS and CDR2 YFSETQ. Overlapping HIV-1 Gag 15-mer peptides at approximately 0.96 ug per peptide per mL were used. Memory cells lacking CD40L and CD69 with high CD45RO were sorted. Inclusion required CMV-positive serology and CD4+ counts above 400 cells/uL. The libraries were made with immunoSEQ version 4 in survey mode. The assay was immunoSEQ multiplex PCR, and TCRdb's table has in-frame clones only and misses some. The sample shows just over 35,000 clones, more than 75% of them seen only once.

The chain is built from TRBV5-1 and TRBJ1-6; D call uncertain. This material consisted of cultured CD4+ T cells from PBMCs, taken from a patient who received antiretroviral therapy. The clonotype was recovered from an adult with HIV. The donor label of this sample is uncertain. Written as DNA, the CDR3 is TGCGCCAGCAGCTATGGGCAGGAAGGTTCACCCCTCCACTTT. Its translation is CASSYGQEGSPLHF.